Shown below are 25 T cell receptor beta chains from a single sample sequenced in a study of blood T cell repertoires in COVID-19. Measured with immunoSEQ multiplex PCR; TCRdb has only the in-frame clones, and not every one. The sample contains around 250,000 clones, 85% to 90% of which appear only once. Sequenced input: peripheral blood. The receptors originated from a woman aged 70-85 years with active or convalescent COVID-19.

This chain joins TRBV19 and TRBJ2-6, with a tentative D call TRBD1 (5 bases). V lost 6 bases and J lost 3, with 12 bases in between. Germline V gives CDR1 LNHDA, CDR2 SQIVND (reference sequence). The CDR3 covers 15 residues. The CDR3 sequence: CASRTTGFGANVLTF. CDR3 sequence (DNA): TGTGCCAGTAGAACTACAGGTTTTGGGGCCAACGTCCTGACTTTC.

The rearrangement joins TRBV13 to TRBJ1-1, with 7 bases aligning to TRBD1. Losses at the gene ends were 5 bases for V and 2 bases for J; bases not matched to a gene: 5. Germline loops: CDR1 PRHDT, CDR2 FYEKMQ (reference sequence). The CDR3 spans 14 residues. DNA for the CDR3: TGTGCCAGCAGCATCAACAGGGGTAACACTGAAGCTTTCTTT. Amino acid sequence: CASSINRGNTEAFF.

CDR3 nucleotides: TGTGCCACCAGTGATCGACAGGGTTCCGCCTACGAGCAGTACTTC. It translates to CATSDRQGSAYEQYF. V is TRBV24-1 and J is TRBJ2-7; 7 nucleotides agree with TRBD1. The V gene end was trimmed by 3 bases and the J gene end by 2 bases; junction bases not matched to a gene: 6. The CDR3 is 15 amino acids. The germline CDR1 and CDR2 sequences are KGHDR and SFDVKD.

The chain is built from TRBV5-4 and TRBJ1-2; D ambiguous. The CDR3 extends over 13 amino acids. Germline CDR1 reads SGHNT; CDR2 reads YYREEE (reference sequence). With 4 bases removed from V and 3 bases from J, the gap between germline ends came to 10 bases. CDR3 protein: CASSPGSDYGYTF. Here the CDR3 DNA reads TGTGCCAGCAGCCCCGGTAGCGACTATGGCTACACCTTC.

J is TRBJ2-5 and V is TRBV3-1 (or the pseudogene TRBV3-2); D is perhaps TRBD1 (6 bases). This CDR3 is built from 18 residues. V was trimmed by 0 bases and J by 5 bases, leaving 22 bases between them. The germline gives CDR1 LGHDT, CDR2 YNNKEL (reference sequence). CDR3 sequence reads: CASSQESLVGAVGETQYF. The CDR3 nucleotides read TGTGCCAGCAGCCAAGAGAGTTTGGTGGGGGCCGTAGGGGAGACCCAGTACTTC.

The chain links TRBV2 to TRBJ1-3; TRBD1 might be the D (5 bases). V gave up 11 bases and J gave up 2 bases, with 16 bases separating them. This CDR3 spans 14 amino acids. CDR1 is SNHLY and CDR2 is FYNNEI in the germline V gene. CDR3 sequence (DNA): TGTGCCCGCCAGGGTTCAAATCCTGGAAACACCATATATTTT. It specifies CARQGSNPGNTIYF.

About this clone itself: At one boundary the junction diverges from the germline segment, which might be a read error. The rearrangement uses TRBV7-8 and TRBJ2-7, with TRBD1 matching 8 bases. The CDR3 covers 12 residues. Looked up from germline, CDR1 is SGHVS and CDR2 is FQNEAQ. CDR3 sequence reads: CASSPYVGTGFF. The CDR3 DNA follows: TGTGCCAGCAGCCCTTACGTTGGGACAGGCTTCTTC.

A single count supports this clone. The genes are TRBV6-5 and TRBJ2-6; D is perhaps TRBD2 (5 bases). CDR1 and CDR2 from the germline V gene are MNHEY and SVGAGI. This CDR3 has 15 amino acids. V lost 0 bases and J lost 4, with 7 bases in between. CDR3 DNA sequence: TGTGCCAGCAGTTACTCTCCGGGGGGGGCCAACGTCCTGACTTTC. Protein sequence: CASSYSPGGANVLTF.

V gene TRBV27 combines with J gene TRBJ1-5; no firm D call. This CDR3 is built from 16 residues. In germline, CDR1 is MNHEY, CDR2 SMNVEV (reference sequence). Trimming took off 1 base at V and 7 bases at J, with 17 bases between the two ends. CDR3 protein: CASSLLGRGTGQPQHF. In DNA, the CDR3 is TGTGCCAGCAGTTTATTAGGCAGAGGCACGGGGCAGCCCCAGCATTTT.

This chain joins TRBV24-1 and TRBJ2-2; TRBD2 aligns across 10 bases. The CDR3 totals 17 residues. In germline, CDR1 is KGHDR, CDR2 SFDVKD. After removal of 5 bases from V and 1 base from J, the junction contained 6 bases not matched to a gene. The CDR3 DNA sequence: TGTGCCACCAGTGGAGCGGGGGGGGAGCGGAACACCGGGGAGCTGTTTTTT. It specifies CATSGAGGERNTGELFF.

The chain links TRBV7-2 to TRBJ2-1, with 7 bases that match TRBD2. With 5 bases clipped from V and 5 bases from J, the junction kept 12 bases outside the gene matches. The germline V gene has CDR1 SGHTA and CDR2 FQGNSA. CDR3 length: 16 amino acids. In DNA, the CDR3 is TGTGCCAGCAGCAGCCGGCGGGGGTCCATCAACAATGAGCAGTTCTTC. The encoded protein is CASSSRRGSINNEQFF.

CDR3 sequence (DNA): TGTGCCAGCCCCCGGACAGGGGCCAGCGAGCAGTACTTC. This codes for CASPRTGASEQYF. The chain recombines TRBV6-5 with TRBJ2-7; 9 bases fit TRBD1. This CDR3 comprises 13 residues. Germline V gene sequence: CDR1 MNHEY, CDR2 SVGAGI. Trimming at V came to 8 bases and at J to 6 bases, leaving 8 bases not matched to a gene.

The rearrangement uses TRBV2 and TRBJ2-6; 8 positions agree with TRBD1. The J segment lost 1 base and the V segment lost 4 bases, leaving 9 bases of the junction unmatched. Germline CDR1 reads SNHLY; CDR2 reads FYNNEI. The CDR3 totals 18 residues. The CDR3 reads CASSGDRPQVSGANVLTF. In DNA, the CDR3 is TGTGCCAGCAGTGGGGACAGGCCACAGGTATCTGGGGCCAACGTCCTGACTTTC.

Here the CDR3 reads CASSLGGHGNQPQHF. The CDR3 DNA reads TGTGCCAGCAGCTTGGGGGGACATGGCAATCAGCCCCAGCATTTT. The V gene is TRBV5-4, the J gene TRBJ1-5; the D gene is possibly TRBD1 (6 bases). This CDR3 comprises 15 residues. The V gene's germline CDR1 is SGHNT and CDR2 YYREEE (reference sequence). The V end lost 0 bases, the J end lost 2 bases, and 9 bases lay between the germline ends.

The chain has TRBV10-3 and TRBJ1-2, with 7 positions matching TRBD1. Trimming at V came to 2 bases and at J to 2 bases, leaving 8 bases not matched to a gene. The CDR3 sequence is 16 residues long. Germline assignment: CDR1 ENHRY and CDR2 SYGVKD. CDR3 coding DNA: TGTGCCATCAGTGAGACATCTTTGACAGGGAACTATGGCTACACCTTC. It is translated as CAISETSLTGNYGYTF.

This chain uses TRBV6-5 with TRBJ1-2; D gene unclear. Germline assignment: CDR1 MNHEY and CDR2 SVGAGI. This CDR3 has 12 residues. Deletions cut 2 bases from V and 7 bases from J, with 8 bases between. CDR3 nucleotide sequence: TGTGCCAGCAGTTACGCGGGAGGTGGCTACACCTTC. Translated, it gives CASSYAGGGYTF.

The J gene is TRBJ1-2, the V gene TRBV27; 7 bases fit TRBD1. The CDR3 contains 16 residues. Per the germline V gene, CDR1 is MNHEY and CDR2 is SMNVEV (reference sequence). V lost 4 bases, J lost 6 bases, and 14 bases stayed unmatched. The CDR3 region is CASSSGTVVMGNGYTF. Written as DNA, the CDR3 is TGTGCCAGCAGTTCCGGGACAGTTGTAATGGGGAATGGCTACACCTTC.

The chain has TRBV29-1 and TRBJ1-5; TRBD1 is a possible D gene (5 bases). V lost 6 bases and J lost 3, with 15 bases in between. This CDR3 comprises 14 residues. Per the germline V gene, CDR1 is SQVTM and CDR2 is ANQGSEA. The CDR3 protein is CSVGTGVNNQPQHF. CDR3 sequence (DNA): TGCAGCGTCGGAACGGGGGTTAACAATCAGCCCCAGCATTTT.

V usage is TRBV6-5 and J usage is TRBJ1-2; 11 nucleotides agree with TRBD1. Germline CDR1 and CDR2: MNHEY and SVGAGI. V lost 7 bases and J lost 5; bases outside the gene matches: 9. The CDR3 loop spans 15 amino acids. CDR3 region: CASTSGQGALYGYTF. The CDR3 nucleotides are TGTGCCAGCACCTCCGGACAGGGGGCCCTATATGGCTACACCTTC.

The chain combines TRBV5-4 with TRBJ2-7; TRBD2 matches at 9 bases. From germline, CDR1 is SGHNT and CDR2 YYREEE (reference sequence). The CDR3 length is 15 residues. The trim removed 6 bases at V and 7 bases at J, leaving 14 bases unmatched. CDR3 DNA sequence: TGTGCCAGCACTCCTCTCAATGCGGGGGGGGATGAGCAGTACTTC. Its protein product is CASTPLNAGGDEQYF.

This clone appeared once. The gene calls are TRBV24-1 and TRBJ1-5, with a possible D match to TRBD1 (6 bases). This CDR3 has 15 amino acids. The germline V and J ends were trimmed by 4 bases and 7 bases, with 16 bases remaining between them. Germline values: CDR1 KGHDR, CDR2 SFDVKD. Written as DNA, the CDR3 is TGTGCCACCAGTGACCGGGGGAGGGGGGACCAGCCCCAGCATTTT. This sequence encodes CATSDRGRGDQPQHF.

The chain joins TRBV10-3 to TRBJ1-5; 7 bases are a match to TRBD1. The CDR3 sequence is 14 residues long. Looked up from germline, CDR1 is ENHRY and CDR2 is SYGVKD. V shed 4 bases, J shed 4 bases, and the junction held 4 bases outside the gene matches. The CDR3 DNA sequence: TGTGCCATCAGTGCCGGGACAGTGAATCAGCCCCAGCATTTT. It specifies CAISAGTVNQPQHF.

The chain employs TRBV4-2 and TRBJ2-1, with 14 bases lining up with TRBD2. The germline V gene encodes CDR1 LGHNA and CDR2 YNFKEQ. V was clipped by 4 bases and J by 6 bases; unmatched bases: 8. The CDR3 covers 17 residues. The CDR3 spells CASSLGTSGGPINEQFF. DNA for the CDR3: TGTGCCAGCAGCCTGGGGACTAGCGGGGGTCCCATCAATGAGCAGTTCTTC.

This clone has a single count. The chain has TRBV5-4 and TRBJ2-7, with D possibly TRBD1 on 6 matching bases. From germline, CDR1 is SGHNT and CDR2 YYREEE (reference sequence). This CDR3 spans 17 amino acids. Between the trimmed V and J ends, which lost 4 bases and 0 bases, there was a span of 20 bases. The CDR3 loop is CASSPIPDSSSSYEQYF. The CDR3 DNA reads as TGTGCCAGCAGCCCCATTCCGGACAGTTCGAGCTCCTACGAGCAGTACTTC.

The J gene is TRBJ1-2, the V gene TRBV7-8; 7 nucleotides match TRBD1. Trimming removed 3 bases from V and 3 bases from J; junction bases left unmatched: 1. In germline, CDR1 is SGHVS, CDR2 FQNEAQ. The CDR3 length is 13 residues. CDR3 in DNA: TGTGCCAGCAGCTTTGACAGGGACTATGGCTACACCTTC. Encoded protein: CASSFDRDYGYTF.